The 26 T cell receptor beta chains below all came from one sample that was sequenced in a study of post-analysis software for immune sequencing data. Study conclusions and caveats: Patients used about 5 TRBV segments, including TRBV5-6, TRBV5-1 and TRBV20-1, more often than controls.

These receptors' targets are unknown. Prepared libraries of TCR beta cDNA carried unique molecular identifiers. TCRdb re-analysed the PCR reads in MiXCR, keeping a single row per CDR3 protein. In the table there are fewer than 850,000 distinct CDR3 sequences, 25% to 30% of which are singletons. The sample was blood. The receptors stem from a girl aged 10 to 17 with multiple sclerosis.

This CDR3 is CASSYSGTGGSGELFF. CDR3 coding DNA: TGTGCCAGCAGTTACTCTGGGACAGGGGGCTCCGGGGAGCTGTTTTTT. This sequence joins TRBV6-5 and TRBJ2-2, with 12 bases that match TRBD1. V shed 0 bases and J 6 bases; nucleotides not matched to a gene: 2. This CDR3 region has 16 residues. Germline loops: CDR1 MNHEY, CDR2 SVGAGI.

The rearrangement joins TRBV20-1 to TRBJ1-5; no clear D. The CDR3 covers 18 residues. V was shortened by 2 bases and J by 0 bases, with 20 bases between the two germline ends. CDR1 is DFQATT and CDR2 is SNEGSKA in the germline V gene (reference sequence). CDR3: CSARPGLQPGFSNQPQHF. In DNA, the CDR3 is TGCAGTGCTAGACCCGGACTGCAACCGGGTTTTAGCAATCAGCCCCAGCATTTT.

J is TRBJ2-5 and V is TRBV20-1; 8 nucleotides align to TRBD2. The end of the DNA is better explained by TRBJ2-7, so the J call may be wrong. The CDR3 is 16 residues long. In germline, CDR1 is DFQATT, CDR2 SNEGSKA (reference sequence). The CDR3 sequence is CSASLTGGPYGGEQYF. The CDR3 DNA follows: TGCAGTGCTTCCCTAACGGGAGGGCCCTACGGAGGCGAGCAGTACTTC.

Note on this clonotype: One end of the junction does not line up with germline, which may come from a read error. The chain carries TRBV5-8 and TRBJ2-3, with D perhaps being TRBD1 or TRBD2 (6 bases each). Looked up from germline, CDR1 is SGHTS and CDR2 is YDEGEE. The CDR3 runs 14 residues. The DNA for the CDR3 is TGTGCCAGCAGCTCGGCCGGGGGCACAAATACGCAGTATTTT. It specifies CASSSAGGTNTQYF.

The chain links TRBV27 to TRBJ2-7, with TRBD2 as a possible D gene (6 bases). V was cut by 8 bases and J by 0 bases, with 14 bases left in between. The germline V gene encodes CDR1 MNHEY and CDR2 SMNVEV (reference sequence). CDR3 size: 14 residues. The chain's CDR3 is CASRILGSSYEQYF. The DNA for the CDR3 is TGTGCCAGCCGCATTCTCGGGAGCTCCTACGAGCAGTACTTC.

This chain uses TRBV6-6 with TRBJ1-4; 9 bases align to TRBD1. This CDR3 contains 14 residues. CDR1 and CDR2 from the germline V gene are MNHNY and SVGAGI (reference sequence). V lost 6 bases and J lost 7; bases outside the gene matches: 6. The CDR3 here is CASRATGGGEKLFF. The DNA of the CDR3 is TGTGCCAGCAGGGCCACAGGGGGCGGTGAAAAACTGTTTTTT.

The rearrangement uses TRBV7-2 and TRBJ2-7; D is possibly TRBD2 (5 bases). V was pared by 1 base and J by 2 bases, with 15 bases between. There are 16 residues in the CDR3. CDR1 and CDR2 from the germline V gene are SGHTA and FQGNSA. CDR3 amino acids: CASSLVLGGFPYEQYF. In DNA, the CDR3 is TGTGCCAGCAGCTTAGTCCTCGGCGGGTTTCCCTACGAGCAGTACTTC.

J is TRBJ1-6 and V is TRBV10-1; TRBD1 is a possible D gene (5 bases). In germline, CDR1 is WNHNN, CDR2 SYGVQD (reference sequence). The CDR3 runs 12 residues. V lost 5 bases, J lost 13 bases, and 12 bases lay in between. The CDR3 protein is CASSQVGAPLHF. The DNA of the CDR3 is TGCGCCAGCAGTCAGGTCGGGGCGCCCCTCCACTTT.

Comment on this clonotype: One junction end disagrees with the germline gene, perhaps due to a read error. The rearrangement joins TRBV27 to TRBJ2-1; 12 nucleotides line up with TRBD2. The CDR3 covers 15 residues. Germline CDR1 is MNHEY and CDR2 is SMNVEV (reference sequence). CDR3 bases: TGTGCCCGCAGATGGACTAGCGGGACCTACAATGAGCAGTTCTTC. This encodes CARRWTSGTYNEQFF.

V and J are TRBV12-3 or TRBV12-4 and TRBJ1-2; TRBD1 matches at 7 bases. Germline trimming cut 4 bases from V and 2 bases from J; bases unmatched to any gene: 4. This CDR3 is 14 amino acids long. CDR3 sequence (DNA): TGTGCCAGCAGTTGGGACAGAGGAAACTATGGCTACACCTTC. Translated: CASSWDRGNYGYTF.

This clonotype was observed a handful of times. The chain has TRBV2 and TRBJ2-1; 9 nucleotides line up with TRBD1. V was pared by 6 bases and J by 1 base, with 7 bases of the junction left unmatched. This CDR3 has 16 residues. CDR1 and CDR2 (germline): SNHLY, FYNNEI. The CDR3 DNA is TGTGCCAGCAGGACCCGGACAGGGGCGTCCTACAATGAGCAGTTCTTC. Its translation is CASRTRTGASYNEQFF.

This clonotype was counted only a few times. The V and J genes are TRBV20-1 and TRBJ2-1, with D possibly TRBD2 on 6 matching bases. The CDR3 length is 13 residues. Germline assignment: CDR1 DFQATT and CDR2 SNEGSKA (reference sequence). The V end was cut by 3 bases, the J end by 2 bases, with 8 bases between. CDR3 in DNA: TGCAGTGCTAGCGGGAGTGCCTACAATGAGCAGTTCTTC. Its translation: CSASGSAYNEQFF.

On this clonotype: This may be a read error, as it is one base from a much larger clone. This sequence joins TRBV20-1 and TRBJ2-3, with 7 bases fitting TRBD1. The germline CDR1 and CDR2 sequences are DFQATT and SNEGSKA (reference sequence). The CDR3 totals 13 residues. The CDR3 sequence is CSTRWDSFDTQYF. As DNA, the CDR3 is TGCAGTACTAGATGGGACAGCTTCGATACGCAGTATTTT.

The chain joins TRBV24-1 to TRBJ2-5; D is ambiguous. The J call is in doubt because the DNA end fits TRBJ2-7 better. From germline, CDR1 is KGHDR and CDR2 SFDVKD. CDR3 length equals 13 residues. As DNA, the CDR3 is TGTGCCACCAGTGATTTCCCCAACTACGAGCAGTACTTC. Amino acids: CATSDFPNYEQYF.

The J gene is TRBJ1-2, the V gene TRBV6-5; no definite D call. Trimming shortened V by 8 bases and J by 2 bases, and 9 bases separated the two germline ends. In germline, CDR1 is MNHEY, CDR2 SVGAGI. The CDR3 length is 12 residues. The DNA of the CDR3 is TGTGCCAGCCACACAACCAACTATGGCTACACCTTC. Its protein is CASHTTNYGYTF.

This clonotype appeared a few times. As DNA, the CDR3 is TGCAGTGCTAGAGACGGGGGGAGGTGGGACAATGAGCAGTTCTTC. It encodes CSARDGGRWDNEQFF. V gene TRBV20-1 combines with J gene TRBJ2-1; 7 bases align to TRBD2. V gave up 0 bases and J gave up 5 bases; unmatched junction bases: 7. This CDR3 has 15 amino acids. Germline values: CDR1 DFQATT, CDR2 SNEGSKA (reference sequence).

Points on this clonotype: A read error may account for a junction end that differs from germline. The chain links TRBV20-1 to TRBJ2-1, with D possibly being TRBD1 or TRBD2 (6 bases each). CDR1 is DFQATT and CDR2 is SNEGSKA in the germline V gene (reference sequence). This CDR3 spans 15 amino acids. The CDR3 sequence: CSAAAGTRGYSEQFF. DNA of the CDR3: TGCAGTGCCGCCGCGGGGACCAGGGGCTACAGTGAGCAGTTCTTC.

The CDR3 coding sequence is TGTGCCAGCAGTGTTGCGGGAGTCGCAGAGACCCAGTACTTC. Protein product: CASSVAGVAETQYF. The chain uses TRBV6-4 and TRBJ2-5, with 7 bases that match TRBD2. The CDR3 extends over 14 amino acids. Trimming at V came to 4 bases and at J to 4 bases, leaving 6 bases not matched to a gene. Germline CDR1 reads MRHNA; CDR2 reads SNTAGT.

The sample holds a few counts of this clonotype. The rearrangement joins TRBV5-1 to TRBJ1-2; tentatively, D is TRBD1 (5 bases). Per the germline V gene, CDR1 is SGHRS and CDR2 is YFSETQ. The V end was cut by 4 bases, the J end by 4 bases, with 17 bases between. This CDR3 has 15 residues. CDR3 protein: CASSRAGEIVYGYTF. The CDR3 DNA is TGCGCCAGCAGCCGCGCGGGGGAGATAGTCTATGGCTACACCTTC.

The chain is built from TRBV12-3 or TRBV12-4 and TRBJ1-5; D remains unclear. Between the trimmed V and J ends, which lost 3 bases and 4 bases, there was a span of 7 bases. The CDR3 extends over 13 amino acids. CDR3 loop: CASSFGENQPQHF. In DNA form, the CDR3 reads TGTGCCAGCAGTTTCGGGGAGAATCAGCCCCAGCATTTT.

The gene calls are TRBV5-6 and TRBJ2-1, with TRBD2 matching 8 bases. Germline V gives CDR1 SGHDT, CDR2 YYEEEE. The CDR3 length is 18 residues. Germline trimming cut 3 bases from V and 10 bases from J; bases unmatched to any gene: 21. This chain's CDR3 is CASSSLAAGLARGGEQFF. In nucleotides, the CDR3 is TGTGCCAGCAGCTCACTAGCCGCCGGACTAGCTCGGGGGGGCGAGCAGTTCTTC.

This clonotype was seen a handful of times. The rearrangement uses TRBV20-1 and TRBJ1-6; 7 bases align to TRBD1. The CDR3 runs 13 residues. V trimming: 1 base; J trimming: 8 bases; junction bases outside the gene matches: 2. Germline V CDR1 and CDR2: DFQATT, SNEGSKA (reference sequence). Here the CDR3 reads CSARVQGDSPLHF. The CDR3 DNA reads TGCAGTGCTAGAGTGCAGGGGGATTCACCCCTCCACTTT.

This sequence joins TRBV6-5 and TRBJ2-3; D remains unclear. V was clipped by 0 bases and J by 0 bases, with 10 bases between them. Germline V lookup: CDR1 MNHEY, CDR2 SVGAGI. This CDR3 contains 16 residues. The chain's CDR3 is CASSYSSPSSTDTQYF. The CDR3 DNA follows: TGTGCCAGCAGTTACTCCTCGCCCAGCAGCACAGATACGCAGTATTTT.

The V call is TRBV14, the J call TRBJ2-7, with D possibly being TRBD1 or TRBD2 (6 bases each). CDR3 length: 15 amino acids. The germline CDR1 and CDR2 sequences are SGHDN and FVKESK. V was shortened by 2 bases and J by 1 base, with 12 bases between the two germline ends. CDR3 coding DNA: TGTGCCAGCAGCCAAAGAGGGGGGCCTTCCTACGAGCAGTACTTC. Amino acids: CASSQRGGPSYEQYF.

Only a few counts were recorded for this clonotype. The chain couples TRBV28 to TRBJ1-2; D gene uncertain. V was clipped by 1 base and J by 2 bases, with 14 bases between them. The CDR3 sequence is 16 residues long. The germline V gene encodes CDR1 MDHEN and CDR2 SYDVKM. The CDR3 DNA follows: TGTGCCAGCAGTTTATTAGCCCAACTGCGGAACTATGGCTACACCTTC. The encoded protein is CASSLLAQLRNYGYTF.

A few counts support this clonotype. The chain carries TRBV12-3 or TRBV12-4 and TRBJ2-1, with D maybe TRBD1 (6 bases). This CDR3 region has 14 residues. Trimming cost V 6 bases and J 6 bases, with 15 bases left between them. CDR3 bases: TGTGCCAGCAGCCGGACCGGACAGTTCAATGAGCAGTTCTTC. Translated, it gives CASSRTGQFNEQFF.